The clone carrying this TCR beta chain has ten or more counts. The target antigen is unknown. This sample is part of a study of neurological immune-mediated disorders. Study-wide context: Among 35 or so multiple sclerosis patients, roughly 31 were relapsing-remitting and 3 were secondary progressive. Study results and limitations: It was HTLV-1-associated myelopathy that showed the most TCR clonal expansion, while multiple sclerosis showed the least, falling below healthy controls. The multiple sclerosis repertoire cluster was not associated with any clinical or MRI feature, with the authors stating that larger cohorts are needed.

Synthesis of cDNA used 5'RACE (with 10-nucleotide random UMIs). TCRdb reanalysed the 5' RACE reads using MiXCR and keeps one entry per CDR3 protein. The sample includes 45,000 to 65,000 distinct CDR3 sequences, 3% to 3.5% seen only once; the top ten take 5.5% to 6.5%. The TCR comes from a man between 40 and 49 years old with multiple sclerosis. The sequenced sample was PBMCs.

CDR3 nucleotide sequence: TGTGCCAGCAGTTTAGGTCAGGGGTGGGGCTACACCTTC. The encoded protein is CASSLGQGWGYTF. J is TRBJ1-2 and V is TRBV12-3 or TRBV12-4, with D perhaps matching TRBD1 (6 bases). V shed 1 base and J shed 8 bases, with 11 bases lying between them. The CDR3 sequence is 13 residues long.